The source of this TCR beta chain is a study of T cell changes during pregnancy in multiple sclerosis. Method: immunoSEQ multiplex PCR; TCRdb's copy keeps in-frame clones and lacks some. The data hold tens of thousands of clones, with 91% observed a single time. This CDR3 is built from 14 residues. The germline CDR1 and CDR2 sequences are SGHNT and YYREEE (reference sequence). Trimming took off 0 bases at V and 4 bases at J, with 10 bases between the two ends. The sequence came from a female donor in good health, enrolled as a control in a pregnancy study. Specimen: peripheral blood, collected after pregnancy. This chain links TRBV5-4 with TRBJ1-1; a weak D match, TRBD1 (6 bases). As DNA, the CDR3 is TGTGCCAGCAGCTTGGATAGGGGGATCACTGAAGCTTTCTTT. Protein sequence: CASSLDRGITEAFF.